One and the same sample provided the 32 T cell receptor beta chains below, sequenced in a study of tumor-infiltrating lymphocytes in oesophageal squamous cell carcinoma. Via MiXCR, TCRdb re-called the PCR reads, giving one row per CDR3 protein. The sample shows under 20,000 distinct CDR3 sequences, around 46% of them seen only once. Sequencing was performed on esophageal tumor tissue. These receptors originate from a male donor with esophageal squamous cell carcinoma.

The chain has TRBV7-9 and TRBJ2-1; tentatively, D is TRBD1 (7 bases). The CDR3 is 15 amino acids. V lost 3 bases and J 6 bases, leaving 15 bases between the germline ends. Per germline, CDR1 SEHNR and CDR2 FQNEAQ (reference sequence). The CDR3 DNA is TGTGCCAGCAGCTTGGGGGGACAGCGCAGCAATGAGCAGTTCTTC. Translating gives CASSLGGQRSNEQFF. The full variable domain, completed using reference TRBV7-9 and TRBJ2-1, is DTGVSQNPRHKITKRGQNVTFRCDPISEHNRLYWYRQTLGQGPEFLTYFQNEAQLEKSRLLSDRFSAERPKGSFSTLEIQRTEQGDSAMYLCASSLGGQRSNEQFFGPGTRLTVL.

This clonotype is deemed medium-sized. The rearrangement links TRBV28 to TRBJ2-2; D gene ambiguous. Trimming removed 5 bases from V and 0 bases from J, with 13 bases in between. The CDR3 contains 16 residues. Germline CDR1 and CDR2: MDHEN and SYDVKM. The CDR3 is CASSPLSDPNTGELFF. DNA of the CDR3: TGTGCCAGCAGTCCTCTAAGCGATCCGAACACCGGGGAGCTGTTTTTT.

A note on this clonotype: A junction boundary mismatches the germline segment, possibly from a read error. J is TRBJ1-1 and V is TRBV5-3, with a possible D match to TRBD1 (6 bases). TRBV5-3 is an ORF, with its function uncertain. The CDR3 has 16 residues. Here the CDR3 reads CASSFSSGVGNTEAFF. CDR3 coding DNA: TGTGCCAGCAGCTTTAGTTCAGGGGTCGGGAACACTGAAGCTTTCTTT.

The J gene is TRBJ1-1, the V gene TRBV24-1; 10 bases align to TRBD1. V was pared by 1 base and J by 3 bases, with 7 bases of the junction left unmatched. Germline V gives CDR1 KGHDR, CDR2 SFDVKD. The CDR3 covers 17 residues. The CDR3 protein is CATSDFPDRGGYTEAFF. Here the CDR3 DNA reads TGTGCCACCAGTGATTTTCCGGACAGGGGGGGCTACACTGAAGCTTTCTTT.

This clonotype was seen only a few times. V is TRBV7-3 and J is TRBJ2-7, with D perhaps assigned TRBD1 or TRBD2 (5 bases each). V was trimmed by 2 bases and J by 0 bases, leaving 11 bases between them. CDR1 and CDR2 (germline): SGHTA, FQGTGA. The CDR3 totals 15 residues. CDR3 sequence (DNA): TGTGCCAGCAGCTTATTGGGGGTCAGCTCCTACGAGCAGTACTTC. Translation gives CASSLLGVSSYEQYF.

Many counts were recorded for this clonotype. The chain carries TRBV4-3 and TRBJ2-1; TRBD1 or TRBD2 may be the D gene (6 bases each). Germline-derived CDR1 and CDR2 are LGHNA and YSLEER. V was clipped by 3 bases and J by 10 bases, with 13 bases between them. This CDR3 is 13 amino acids long. The CDR3 nucleotides are TGCGCCAGCAGCCACCGTACAGGGAGGGAGCAGTTCTTC. The encoded protein is CASSHRTGREQFF.

This clonotype was observed a handful of times. The chain has TRBV12-5 and TRBJ2-5; TRBD2 aligns across 9 bases. CDR3 length: 15 residues. CDR1 LGHNT and CDR2 FRNRAP come from the germline V gene. With V trimmed by 3 bases and J by 0 bases, 2 bases remained unmatched. The DNA for the CDR3 is TGTGCTAGTGGTTTCGGACTAGCGTACCAAGAGACCCAGTACTTC. It yields the protein CASGFGLAYQETQYF.

This clonotype is large (0.1 to 1%) by share. The genes are TRBV7-9 and TRBJ2-5, with 7 bases aligning to TRBD2. The CDR3 sequence is 14 residues long. Per the germline V gene, CDR1 is SEHNR and CDR2 is FQNEAQ (reference sequence). Trimming at V came to 6 bases and at J to 2 bases, leaving 6 bases not matched to a gene. This chain's CDR3 is CASRKTSAQETQYF. The DNA for the CDR3 is TGTGCCAGCAGGAAAACTAGCGCTCAAGAGACCCAGTACTTC.

The chain joins TRBV7-3 to TRBJ2-3; D may match TRBD1 or TRBD2 (5 bases each). The better agreement between TRBJ2-1 and the DNA end casts doubt on the J call. The CDR3 runs 16 residues. Germline CDR1 is SGHTA and CDR2 is FQGTGA. CDR3 sequence reads: CASSLPGPRTGGEQFF. CDR3 nucleotides: TGTGCCAGCAGTTTACCGGGACCACGAACGGGTGGTGAGCAGTTCTTC.

Only one count was recorded for this clonotype. The chain is built from TRBV7-2 and TRBJ2-6; D call uncertain. The end of the DNA is better explained by TRBJ2-7, so the J call may be wrong. CDR1 SGHTA and CDR2 FQGNSA come from the germline V gene. The CDR3 loop spans 13 amino acids. CDR3 sequence reads: CASESLSSDEQYF. CDR3 DNA sequence: TGTGCCAGCGAGTCCCTTAGTTCGGACGAGCAGTACTTC.

The chain employs TRBV12-3 or TRBV12-4 and TRBJ1-5; D perhaps matches TRBD1 (6 bases). The CDR3 sequence is 14 residues long. Trimming stripped 6 bases from V and 4 bases from J, with 13 bases between. The CDR3 DNA reads TGTGCCAGCAGCCAGGGGCAGGGTAATCAGCCCCAGCATTTT. Its translation: CASSQGQGNQPQHF.

The chain uses TRBV28 and TRBJ2-4; no reliable D call. With the DNA end fitting TRBJ2-7 better, the J assignment may be wrong. From germline, CDR1 is MDHEN and CDR2 SYDVKM. This CDR3 is 11 amino acids long. The CDR3 DNA reads TGTGCCAGCAGCGAACGGTACGAGCAGTACTTC. Protein product: CASSERYEQYF.

The gene calls are TRBV7-3 and TRBJ2-3; maybe TRBD1 (5 bases). Germline V gene lookup returns CDR1 SGHTA and CDR2 FQGTGA. V dropped 5 bases and J dropped 6 bases, with 9 bases sitting between them. The CDR3 consists of 12 residues. CDR3: CASSPQGDTQYF. In DNA, the CDR3 is TGTGCCAGCAGCCCGCAGGGTGATACGCAGTATTTT.

The chain's CDR3 is CASSLVRTNQPQHF. The CDR3 region has the DNA TGTGCCAGCAGCTTAGTCAGAACAAATCAGCCCCAGCATTTT. The chain joins TRBV7-8 to TRBJ1-5; no reliable D call. Trimming removed 1 base at V and 4 bases at J, with 8 bases between. Germline V gene data show CDR1 as SGHVS and CDR2 as FQNEAQ. CDR3 length: 14 amino acids.

As for this clonotype: This CDR3 is missing its conserved last phenylalanine or tryptophan, likely due to a read error. The DNA is left out, because the CDR3 cannot be placed on it with certainty; the CDR3 is given as TCRdb lists it. The chain has TRBV7-2 and TRBJ2-7. From its first to its last residue, the CDR3 has 14 amino acids. Germline V lookup: CDR1 SGHTA, CDR2 FQGNSA. The CDR3 spells CASSLNRGPYEKYL.

The gene calls are TRBV7-8 and TRBJ2-1; no reliable D call. The DNA end is a closer match to TRBJ2-7, so the J assignment may be wrong. Germline CDR1 reads SGHVS; CDR2 reads FQNEAQ. The CDR3 spans 12 residues. The CDR3 protein is CASSYVSNEQYF. In DNA form, the CDR3 reads TGTGCCAGCAGTTACGTCTCCAATGAGCAGTACTTC.

This chain joins TRBV10-2 and TRBJ2-6; D is perhaps TRBD2 (5 bases). The CDR3 runs to 16 residues. V dropped 2 bases and J dropped 1 base, with 9 bases sitting between them. CDR1 and CDR2 from the germline V gene are WSHSY and SAAADI. The CDR3 region has the DNA TGCGCCAGCAGTGAGCATCCGGGATCTGGGGCCAACGTCCTGACTTTC. Protein sequence: CASSEHPGSGANVLTF.

V gene TRBV7-4 combines with J gene TRBJ1-1; D call uncertain. CDR1 is SGHVT and CDR2 is SQSDAQ in the germline V gene. Deletions cut 2 bases from V and 3 bases from J, with 7 bases between. The CDR3 runs to 13 residues. The DNA for the CDR3 is TGTGCCAGCAGCTTAAATAGACACACTGAAGCTTTCTTT. Protein sequence: CASSLNRHTEAFF. The full variable domain, with the rest looked up from reference TRBV7-4 and TRBJ1-1, is GAGVSQSPRYKVAKRGRDVALRCDSISGHVTLYWYRQTLGQGSEVLTYSQSDAQRDKSGRPSGRFSAERPERSVSTLKIQRTEQGDSAVYLCASSLNRHTEAFFGQGTRLTVV.

CDR3 amino acids: CASRRADTQYF. CDR3 coding DNA: TGTGCCTCCCGGAGGGCAGATACGCAGTATTTT. This sequence joins TRBV25-1 and TRBJ2-3, with D maybe TRBD2 (6 bases). The CDR3 has 11 residues. Looked up from germline, CDR1 is MGHDK and CDR2 is SYGVNS. Trimming cost V 11 bases and J 4 bases, with 10 bases left between them.

This clonotype was counted ten times or more. A much larger clonotype is one base distant, so this may be a read error. This chain links TRBV11-1 with TRBJ2-7; TRBD2 is a possible D gene (5 bases). The CDR3 is 14 residues long. Between the trimmed V and J ends, which lost 5 bases and 7 bases, there was a span of 18 bases. Germline V lookup: CDR1 SGHAT, CDR2 FQDESV (reference sequence). The CDR3 spells CASSGDGVLDEQYF. The DNA for the CDR3 is TGTGCCAGCAGCGGAGACGGGGTTTTGGATGAGCAGTACTTC.

The sample holds a few counts of this clonotype. J is TRBJ2-1 and V is TRBV6-1; TRBD1 matches 7 bases. The DNA end favors TRBJ2-5, so the J call may be wrong. This CDR3 contains 13 residues. Germline V gene sequence: CDR1 MNHNS, CDR2 SASEGT. The CDR3 sequence: CASRTGTEETQYF. The CDR3 DNA reads as TGTGCCAGCAGAACCGGGACAGAAGAGACCCAGTACTTC.

The chain is built from TRBV6-8 and TRBJ2-3; 10 bases are a match to TRBD2. Unmatched junction bases numbered 18, after V lost 11 bases and J lost 1 base. Germline values: CDR1 MNHGY, CDR2 SAAAGT. The CDR3 loop spans 18 amino acids. CDR3 nucleotide sequence: TGTGCCGGCCGGGCCACTACTAGCGGGATAGGTGGCACAGATACGCAGTATTTT. Its protein is CAGRATTSGIGGTDTQYF.

This clonotype was found once. The chain is built from TRBV7-6 and TRBJ2-1; D could derive from TRBD1 or TRBD2 (5 bases each). The CDR3 runs 17 residues. Germline V gene data show CDR1 as SGHVS and CDR2 as FNYEAQ. Trimming pared 1 base from V and 3 bases from J, leaving 16 bases between. The DNA for the CDR3 is TGTGCCAGCAGCTTAGGAGTGTGGGGGAGTGACTACAATGAGCAGTTCTTC. Translating it yields CASSLGVWGSDYNEQFF.

This clonotype was found many times. CDR3 residues: CAWSVRLLGYTF. In DNA, the CDR3 is TGTGCCTGGAGTGTACGGTTACTCGGCTACACCTTC. The rearrangement links TRBV30 to TRBJ1-2; D unclear. V was cut by 0 bases and J by 8 bases, with 10 bases left in between. CDR3 length: 12 amino acids. In germline, CDR1 is GTSNPN, CDR2 SVGIG (reference sequence).

V and J are TRBV20-1 and TRBJ2-7, with 8 bases fitting TRBD1. This CDR3 is 15 amino acids long. The V gene's germline CDR1 is DFQATT and CDR2 SNEGSKA (reference sequence). V trimming: 2 bases; J trimming: 6 bases; junction bases outside the gene matches: 12. For the CDR3, the DNA is TGCAGTGCTAGACTTGCCGGACAGGGTATCGGCGAGCAGTACTTC. The encoded protein is CSARLAGQGIGEQYF.

This clonotype was detected only once. The rearrangement links TRBV20-1 to TRBJ2-3; 7 bases align to TRBD1. The germline CDR1 and CDR2 sequences are DFQATT and SNEGSKA (reference sequence). V shed 4 bases and J 0 bases; nucleotides not matched to a gene: 7. The CDR3 spans 15 residues. As DNA, the CDR3 is TGCAGTGCTAATGACAGGGTGGGGAGCACAGATACGCAGTATTTT. Protein: CSANDRVGSTDTQYF.

This clonotype was recorded a few times. The V and J genes are TRBV5-1 and TRBJ2-1; 13 bases line up with TRBD2. Germline V lookup: CDR1 SGHRS, CDR2 YFSETQ. V dropped 4 bases and J dropped 0; count of bases not matched to a gene: 7. The CDR3 sequence is 18 residues long. CDR3 amino acids: CASSLTSGRPPSYNEQFF. The CDR3 DNA is TGCGCCAGCAGCCTGACTAGCGGGAGGCCCCCCTCCTACAATGAGCAGTTCTTC. The whole variable domain, remainder taken from reference TRBV5-1 and TRBJ2-1, is KAGVTQTPRYLIKTRGQQVTLSCSPISGHRSVSWYQQTPGQGLQFLFEYFSETQRNKGNFPGRFSGRQFSNSRSEMNVSTLELGDSALYLCASSLTSGRPPSYNEQFFGPGTRLTVL.

The sample holds many counts of this clonotype. V and J are TRBV28 and TRBJ1-5; D perhaps matches TRBD1 (5 bases). Germline V gene data show CDR1 as MDHEN and CDR2 as SYDVKM. The germline V and J ends were trimmed by 5 bases and 0 bases, with 5 bases remaining between them. The CDR3 loop spans 13 amino acids. CDR3 amino acids: CASSQGSNQPQHF. For the CDR3, the DNA is TGTGCCAGCAGTCAGGGTAGCAATCAGCCCCAGCATTTT.

This clonotype appeared a few times. The chain couples TRBV7-6 to TRBJ2-1; 12 positions agree with TRBD2. Looked up from germline, CDR1 is SGHVS and CDR2 is FNYEAQ. The CDR3 contains 16 residues. The V gene end was trimmed by 5 bases and the J gene end by 12 bases; junction bases not matched to a gene: 14. The CDR3 DNA reads as TGTGCCAGCAGCAGTCCTAGCGGGAGGGGAGTAGTAGGGCAGTTCTTC. Translated, it gives CASSSPSGRGVVGQFF.

The chain uses TRBV7-2 and TRBJ1-2, with D possibly being TRBD1 (5 bases). CDR3 length equals 14 residues. V gave up 4 bases and J gave up 4 bases, with 13 bases separating them. Germline CDR1 reads SGHTA; CDR2 reads FQGNSA. The CDR3 sequence: CASSYSVGAYGYTF. The CDR3 DNA reads as TGTGCCAGCAGCTATAGCGTAGGGGCCTATGGCTACACCTTC. Complete variable domain (other parts from reference TRBV7-2 and TRBJ1-2): GAGVSQSPSNKVTEKGKDVELRCDPISGHTALYWYRQSLGQGLEFLIYFQGNSAPDKSGLPSDRFSAERTGGSVSTLTIQRTQQEDSAVYLCASSYSVGAYGYTFGSGTRLTVV.

Of note for this clonotype: An end of the junction does not agree with germline; a read error may underlie this. The chain employs TRBV12-3 or TRBV12-4 and TRBJ2-5, with 8 bases lining up with TRBD1. This CDR3 is 14 amino acids long. DNA for the CDR3: TGTGCCAACAGTTTTCAACAGGGGGAAGAGACCCAGTACTTC. Protein sequence: CANSFQQGEETQYF.

The chain links TRBV11-2 to TRBJ2-3; D not certain. This CDR3 spans 12 amino acids. V lost 5 bases to trimming and J lost 4 bases, with 7 bases between them. The germline V gene has CDR1 SGHAT and CDR2 FQNNGV. Here the CDR3 DNA reads TGTGCCAGCAGCCAAGCGTCAGATACGCAGTATTTT. Translation gives CASSQASDTQYF.